This T cell receptor beta chain derives from a study of CD8 T cells in ankylosing spondylitis (TCRdb year 2017). Regarding the complete study: The study profiled T cell receptor beta repertoires in healthy donors and ankylosing spondylitis patients to find disease-linked TCR variants. In total, the full study cohort was made up of roughly 110 healthy donors and 25 to 30 ankylosing spondylitis patients. Peripheral blood was sampled, and synovial fluid was also collected from ankylosing spondylitis patients.

TCRdb records Illumina HiSeq 2500 as the sequencer. TCR beta libraries were prepared by quantitative 5'-RACE with molecular barcodes. In the original analysis: A new computational method based on a probabilistic model of VDJ rearrangement was used to identify disease-linked TCR variants. The public reads were reanalyzed by TCRdb: fastp trimming at Q25, MiXCR alignment, in-frame beta chains only. A single entry per CDR3 protein holds the most common genes and DNA from its merged rows. The V and J calls follow TCRdb's processing rather than the paper's. The sample includes 250,000 to 300,000 distinct CDR3 sequences, with 20% observed a single time. The ten largest make up 7.8% of the sample. The germline V gene gives CDR1 as SGHTA and CDR2 as FQGNSA. Including the terminal cysteine and phenylalanine, the CDR3 comprises 15 residues. Just CDR3 DNA is preserved here, 45 bases in frame from base 1. From V the trimming removes 4 bases and from J it removes 0 bases, while the gene matches leave 3 bases of the junction unaccounted for.

This clonotype has just a few counts. Its antigen remains undetermined. Within one base of it there is no much larger clone, and no base qualities were kept. General findings and caveats noted by the study authors: The disease-linked clones were reported as significantly enriched in matched synovial fluid samples from ankylosing spondylitis patients. Some motif variants were previously reported in synovial fluid and blood of reactive arthritis patients, suggesting common disease-initiation mechanisms. A TCR beta motif of fewer than 10 highly homologous amino acid variants appeared characteristic of blood from ankylosing spondylitis patients. The disease-linked clones had a CD8+ phenotype and were found at relatively low frequencies in peripheral blood.

The rearranged segments are TRBV7-2 and TRBJ2-1, and 7 junctional nucleotides match TRBD2. The origin of this receptor is a male donor with ankylosing spondylitis or in good health (not recorded which). The material sequenced was blood, either unsorted or a sorted T cell fraction (not recorded which). The nucleotide sequence reads as follows: TGTGCCAGCAGCTCCGGGACTATCTCCTACAATGAGCAGTTCTTC. Its protein reads: CASSSGTISYNEQFF.